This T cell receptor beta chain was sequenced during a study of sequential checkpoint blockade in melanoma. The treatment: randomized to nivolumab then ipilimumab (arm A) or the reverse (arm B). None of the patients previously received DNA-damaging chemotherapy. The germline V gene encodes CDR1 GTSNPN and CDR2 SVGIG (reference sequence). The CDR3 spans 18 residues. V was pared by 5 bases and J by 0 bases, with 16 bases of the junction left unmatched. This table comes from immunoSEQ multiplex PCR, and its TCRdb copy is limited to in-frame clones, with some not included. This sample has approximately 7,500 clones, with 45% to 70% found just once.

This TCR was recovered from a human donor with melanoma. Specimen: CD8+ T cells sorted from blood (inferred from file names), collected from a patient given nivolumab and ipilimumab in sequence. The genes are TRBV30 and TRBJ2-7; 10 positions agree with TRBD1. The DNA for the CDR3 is TGTGCCTGGGATAAGACAGGGGGCGAGAGTGGGGCCTCCTACGAGCAGTACTTC. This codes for CAWDKTGGESGASYEQYF.